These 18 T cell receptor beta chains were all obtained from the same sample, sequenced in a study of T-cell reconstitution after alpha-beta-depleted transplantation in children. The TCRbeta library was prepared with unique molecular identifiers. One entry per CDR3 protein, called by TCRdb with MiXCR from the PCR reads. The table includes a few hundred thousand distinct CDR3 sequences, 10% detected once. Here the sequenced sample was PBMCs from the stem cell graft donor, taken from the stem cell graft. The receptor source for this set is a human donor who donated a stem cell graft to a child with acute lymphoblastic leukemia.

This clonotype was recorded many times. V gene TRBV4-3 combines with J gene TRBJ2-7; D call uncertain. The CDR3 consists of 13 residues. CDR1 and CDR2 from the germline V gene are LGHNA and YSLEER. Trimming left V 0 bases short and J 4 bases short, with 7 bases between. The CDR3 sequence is CASSQDSGYEQYF. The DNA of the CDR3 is TGCGCCAGCAGCCAAGATAGTGGTTACGAGCAGTACTTC.

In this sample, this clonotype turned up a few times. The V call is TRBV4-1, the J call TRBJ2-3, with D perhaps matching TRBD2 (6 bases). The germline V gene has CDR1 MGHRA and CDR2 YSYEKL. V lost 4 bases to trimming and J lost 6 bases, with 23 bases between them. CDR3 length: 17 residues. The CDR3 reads CASSPPVGTSGGDTQYF. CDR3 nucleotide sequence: TGCGCCAGCAGCCCGCCTGTTGGGACTTCAGGCGGGGATACGCAGTATTTT.

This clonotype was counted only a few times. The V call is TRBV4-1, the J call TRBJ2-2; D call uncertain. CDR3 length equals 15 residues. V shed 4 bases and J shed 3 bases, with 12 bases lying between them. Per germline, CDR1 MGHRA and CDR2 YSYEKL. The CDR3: CASSPTESYTGELFF. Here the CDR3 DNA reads TGCGCCAGCAGCCCAACGGAGAGTTACACCGGGGAGCTGTTTTTT.

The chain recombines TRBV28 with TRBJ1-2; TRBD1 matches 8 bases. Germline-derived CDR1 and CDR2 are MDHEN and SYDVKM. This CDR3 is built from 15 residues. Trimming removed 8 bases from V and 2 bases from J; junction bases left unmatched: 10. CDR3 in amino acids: CASGPPGQENYGYTF. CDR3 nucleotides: TGTGCCAGCGGCCCTCCGGGACAGGAAAACTATGGCTACACCTTC.

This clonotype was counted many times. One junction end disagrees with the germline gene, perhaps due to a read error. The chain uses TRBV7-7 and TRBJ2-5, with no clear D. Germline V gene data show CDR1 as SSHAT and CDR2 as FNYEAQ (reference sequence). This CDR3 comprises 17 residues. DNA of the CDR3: TGTGCTAGCAGCCCCCGACCACAAGGACCTGTATGGGAGACCCAGTACTTC. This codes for CASSPRPQGPVWETQYF.

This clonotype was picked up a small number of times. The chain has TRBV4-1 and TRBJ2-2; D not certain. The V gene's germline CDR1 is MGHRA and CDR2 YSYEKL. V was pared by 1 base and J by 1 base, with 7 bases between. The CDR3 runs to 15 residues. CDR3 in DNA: TGCGCCAGCAGCCAAGTGATAGGGAACACCGGGGAGCTGTTTTTT. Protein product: CASSQVIGNTGELFF.

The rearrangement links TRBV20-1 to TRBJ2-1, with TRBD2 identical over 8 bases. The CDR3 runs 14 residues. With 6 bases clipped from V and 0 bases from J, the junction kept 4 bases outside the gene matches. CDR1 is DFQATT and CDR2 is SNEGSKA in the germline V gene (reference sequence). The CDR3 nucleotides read TGCAGTGCAATAGCGGGGAACTCCTACAATGAGCAGTTCTTC. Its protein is CSAIAGNSYNEQFF.

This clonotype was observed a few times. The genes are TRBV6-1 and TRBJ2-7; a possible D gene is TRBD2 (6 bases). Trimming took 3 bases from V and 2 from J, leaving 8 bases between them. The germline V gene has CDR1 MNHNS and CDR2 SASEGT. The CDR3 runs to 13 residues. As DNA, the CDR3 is TGTGCCAGCAGTGAGGGCGGGGCCTACGAGCAGTACTTC. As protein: CASSEGGAYEQYF.

CDR3 nucleotides: TGTGCCAGCAGTGAAGAAGGGCTTTTTAATCAGCCCCAGCATTTT. Protein: CASSEEGLFNQPQHF. The chain has TRBV2 and TRBJ1-5; D gene unclear. This CDR3 is 15 amino acids long. Trimming removed 1 base from V and 4 bases from J, with 11 bases in between. Germline-derived CDR1 and CDR2 are SNHLY and FYNNEI.

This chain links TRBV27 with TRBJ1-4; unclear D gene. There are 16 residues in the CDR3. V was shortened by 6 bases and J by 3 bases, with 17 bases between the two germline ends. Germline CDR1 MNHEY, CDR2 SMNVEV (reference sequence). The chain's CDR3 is CASRAQPWTPNEKLFF. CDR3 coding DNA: TGTGCCAGCAGGGCCCAACCCTGGACCCCTAATGAAAAACTGTTTTTT.

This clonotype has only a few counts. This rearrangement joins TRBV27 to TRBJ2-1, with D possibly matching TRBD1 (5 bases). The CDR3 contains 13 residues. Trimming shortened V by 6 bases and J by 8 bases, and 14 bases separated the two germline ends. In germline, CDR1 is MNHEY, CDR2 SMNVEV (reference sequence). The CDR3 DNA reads TGTGCCAGCAGCCCAACAGGCCCCCATGAGCAGTTCTTC. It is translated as CASSPTGPHEQFF.

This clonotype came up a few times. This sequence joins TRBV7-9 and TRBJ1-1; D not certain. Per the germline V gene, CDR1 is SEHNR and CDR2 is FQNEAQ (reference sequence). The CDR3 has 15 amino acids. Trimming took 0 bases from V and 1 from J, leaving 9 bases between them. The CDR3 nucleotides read TGTGCCAGCAGCTTAGCGTGGCAGAAGAACACTGAAGCTTTCTTT. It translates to CASSLAWQKNTEAFF. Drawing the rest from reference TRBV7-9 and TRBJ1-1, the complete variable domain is DTGVSQNPRHKITKRGQNVTFRCDPISEHNRLYWYRQTLGQGPEFLTYFQNEAQLEKSRLLSDRFSAERPKGSFSTLEIQRTEQGDSAMYLCASSLAWQKNTEAFFGQGTRLTVV.

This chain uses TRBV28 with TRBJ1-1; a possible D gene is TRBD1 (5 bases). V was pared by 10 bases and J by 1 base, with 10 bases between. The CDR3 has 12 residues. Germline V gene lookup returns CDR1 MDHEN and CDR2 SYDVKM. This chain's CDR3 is CATQEKNTEAFF. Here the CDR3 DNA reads TGTGCCACACAGGAGAAGAACACTGAAGCTTTCTTT. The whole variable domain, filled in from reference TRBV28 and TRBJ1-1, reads DVKVTQSSRYLVKRTGEKVFLECVQDMDHENMFWYRQDPGLGLRLIYFSYDVKMKEKGDIPEGYSVSREKKERFSLILESASTNQTSMYLCATQEKNTEAFFGQGTRLTVV.

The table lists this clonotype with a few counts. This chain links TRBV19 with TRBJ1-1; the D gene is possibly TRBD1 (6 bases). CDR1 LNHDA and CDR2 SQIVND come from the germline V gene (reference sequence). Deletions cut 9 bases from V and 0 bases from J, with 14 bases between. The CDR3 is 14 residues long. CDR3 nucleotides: TGTGCCAGCGGGGGGGCCGCGATGAACACTGAAGCTTTCTTT. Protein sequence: CASGGAAMNTEAFF.

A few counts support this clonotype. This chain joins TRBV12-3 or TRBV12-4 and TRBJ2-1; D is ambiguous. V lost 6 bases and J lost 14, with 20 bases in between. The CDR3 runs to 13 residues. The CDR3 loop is CASRSSARAPEFF. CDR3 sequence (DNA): TGTGCCAGCAGATCCAGTGCTAGGGCCCCCGAGTTCTTC.

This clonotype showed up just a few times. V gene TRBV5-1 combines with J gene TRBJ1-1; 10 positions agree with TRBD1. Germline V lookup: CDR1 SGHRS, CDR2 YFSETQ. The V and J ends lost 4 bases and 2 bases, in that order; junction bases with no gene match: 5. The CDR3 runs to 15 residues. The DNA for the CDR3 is TGCGCCAGCAGCGTGGACAGGGGGGGTAACACTGAAGCTTTCTTT. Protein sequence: CASSVDRGGNTEAFF.

CDR3 sequence reads: CASSLEIGDTDTQYF. The CDR3 DNA sequence: TGCGCCAGCAGCTTGGAAATCGGGGACACAGATACGCAGTATTTT. The chain combines TRBV5-1 with TRBJ2-3, with TRBD2 as a possible D gene (5 bases). The V end lost 0 bases, the J end lost 2 bases, and 10 bases lay between the germline ends. The germline CDR1 and CDR2 sequences are SGHRS and YFSETQ. CDR3 length equals 15 residues.

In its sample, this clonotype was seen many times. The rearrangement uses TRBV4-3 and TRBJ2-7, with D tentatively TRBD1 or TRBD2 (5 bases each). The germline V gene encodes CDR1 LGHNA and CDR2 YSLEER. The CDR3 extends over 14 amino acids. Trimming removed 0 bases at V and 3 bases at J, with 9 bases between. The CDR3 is CASSQDSGGYEQYF. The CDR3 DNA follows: TGCGCCAGCAGCCAAGATAGTGGGGGCTACGAGCAGTACTTC.